This T cell receptor beta chain is from a study of OX40 agonist ivuxolimab in advanced cancers. Measured with immunoSEQ multiplex PCR; TCRdb has only the in-frame clones, and not every one. The table includes about 53,000 clones, around 82% detected once. This CDR3 has 15 amino acids. This sample comprised CD4+ or CD8+ T cells sorted from blood, obtained in a trial of the OX40 agonist ivuxolimab. This chain links TRBV12-2 with TRBJ1-4; TRBD1 is taken as the D call from the table, unchecked against the DNA. TRBV12-2 is a pseudogene locus. The sequence was obtained from an adult with an advanced solid tumor such as melanoma, head and neck, liver or kidney cancer. As DNA, the CDR3 is TGTGCAAGTCGCTCTGCGAGGGACAGGGAAGAAAAACTGTTTTTT. Translated, it gives CASRSARDREEKLFF.